These 5 T cell receptor beta chains came from one sample sequenced in a study of blood T cell repertoires in COVID-19. The data were produced by immunoSEQ multiplex PCR, yet TCRdb's version contains in-frame clones alone and is incomplete. The sample yields a few hundred thousand clones, around 86% seen once. Source material: PBMCs or T cells enriched from blood (not recorded which). Receptors originate from a woman between 45 and 65 years old who had recovered from COVID-19.

This sequence joins TRBV5-1 and TRBJ2-3; 8 nucleotides match TRBD1. CDR1 and CDR2 (germline): SGHRS, YFSETQ. The CDR3 spans 15 residues. Losses at the gene ends were 4 bases for V and 2 bases for J; bases not matched to a gene: 6. CDR3: CASSVGQDFTDTQYF. CDR3 coding DNA: TGCGCCAGCAGCGTGGGACAGGACTTCACAGATACGCAGTATTTT.

The rearrangement uses TRBV4-3 and TRBJ2-7, with TRBD1 matching 7 bases. V lost 1 base, J lost 5 bases, and 17 bases stayed unmatched. This CDR3 is built from 18 residues. Germline loops: CDR1 LGHNA, CDR2 YSLEER. CDR3 in amino acids: CASSQVYPGQMEFDEQYF. Written as DNA, the CDR3 is TGCGCCAGCAGCCAAGTTTACCCGGGACAGATGGAGTTCGACGAGCAGTACTTC.

CDR3 sequence reads: CASSLRRQGTSPLHF. CDR3 bases: TGCGCCAGCAGCTTGCGACGACAGGGTACTTCACCCCTCCACTTT. This chain links TRBV5-1 with TRBJ1-6; TRBD1 matches 7 bases. After removal of 1 base from V and 9 bases from J, the junction contained 7 bases not matched to a gene. Germline CDR1 is SGHRS and CDR2 is YFSETQ. The CDR3 is 15 amino acids.

Here the CDR3 reads CASMRGTPNTGELFF. The CDR3 DNA is TGCGCCAGCATGCGCGGAACTCCGAACACCGGGGAGCTGTTTTTT. The chain employs TRBV5-1 and TRBJ2-2; D remains ambiguous. V gave up 6 bases and J gave up 0 bases, with 12 bases separating them. Germline loops: CDR1 SGHRS, CDR2 YFSETQ. CDR3 length: 15 amino acids.

This clone was picked up many times. The rearrangement uses TRBV6-5 and TRBJ1-2, with 10 bases lining up with TRBD1. This CDR3 has 14 residues. Germline V lookup: CDR1 MNHEY, CDR2 SVGAGI. V shed 7 bases, J shed 7 bases, and the junction held 9 bases outside the gene matches. This CDR3 reads CASKIGTGAGGYTF. The CDR3 DNA reads as TGTGCCAGCAAGATCGGGACAGGGGCTGGTGGCTACACCTTC.